Listed below are T cell receptor beta chains from one sample, sequenced in a study of blood T cell repertoires in COVID-19. Assay: immunoSEQ multiplex PCR; the TCRdb copy retains only in-frame clones and omits some. The data show about 200,000 clones, with about 80% seen just once and 6% to 8% held by the top ten. The sample taken for sequencing was PBMCs or T cells enriched from blood (not recorded which). The receptor set was obtained from a man aged 35-49 years who had recovered from COVID-19. The conserved cysteine and the conserved F or W are not part of the CDR3 here.

J,V,CDR3
TRBJ2-3,TRBV7-6,ASSQLGQGDLLDTQY
TRBJ2-1,TRBV4-2,ASSQDTWLAGGPEENEQF
TRBJ1-2,TRBV7-9,ASSLAPLIYGYT
TRBJ2-5,TRBV3-1/TRBV3-2,ASSQGGRETQY
TRBJ1-3,TRBV5-4,ASSLGGSAGNTIY
TRBJ2-2,TRBV11-3,ASSLGWGGNTGELF
TRBJ1-3,TRBV23-1,AIQDRHSGNTIY
TRBJ1-1,TRBV19,ASSTRGREKNTEAF
TRBJ2-5,TRBV7-8,ASSLFRAGRVGETQY
TRBJ2-5,TRBV7-2,ASSLGLMAGGIQETQY
TRBJ1-1,TRBV12-3/TRBV12-4,ASSYRETEAF
TRBJ1-1,TRBV11-2,ASRSGTGVYGTEAF
TRBJ1-2,TRBV6-5,ASVGTGGSRGYT
TRBJ2-6,TRBV9,ASSVSTPGRGRDSGANVLT
TRBJ2-7,TRBV30,AWSGQYEQY
TRBJ2-3,TRBV18,ASSSYRGDTQY
TRBJ1-5,TRBV7-8,ASSLRDRGFLPQH
TRBJ2-5,TRBV5-4,ASSNRQGRGETQY
TRBJ1-6,TRBV10-3,AIGAGNNSPLH
TRBJ1-1,TRBV5-6,ASSPLGGVRAGTEAF
TRBJ1-6,TRBV19,ASSAATGTASPLH
TRBJ1-6,TRBV2,ASSEHRESSPLH
TRBJ2-1,TRBV11-2,ASSLVRGQGYNEQF
TRBJ1-5,TRBV30,AWSTGQTRNQPQH
TRBJ2-7,TRBV9,ASSVGGGAYEQY
TRBJ1-1,TRBV6-5,ASSPWTGGSTEAF
TRBJ1-4,TRBV29-1,SVLFPDATNEKLF
TRBJ1-2,TRBV18,ASSPERVNYGYT
TRBJ2-2,TRBV7-8,ASSPNLWTSGGTGELF
TRBJ1-2,TRBV19,ASSIDRTGGIYGYT
TRBJ2-2,TRBV29-1,SVDASGSRTGELF
TRBJ2-7,TRBV28,ASSFLPGQGVYEQY
TRBJ1-3,TRBV12-5,ASGLRQGAAGNTIY
TRBJ1-6,TRBV9,ASSPTLQGLGRSPLH
TRBJ1-1,TRBV9,ASSVRGNTEAF
TRBJ1-6,TRBV19,ASEGQGNNSPLH
TRBJ1-1,TRBV10-3,AISEADRMNTEAF
TRBJ1-2,TRBV6-4,ASSADRGGGYT
TRBJ2-3,TRBV4-2,ASSHTTLLGADTQY
TRBJ1-1,TRBV19,ASSIQILNTEAF
TRBJ1-5,TRBV6-2/TRBV6-3,ASSGPYRSELNQPQH
TRBJ2-7,TRBV5-4,ASSTDPTGGNYEQY
TRBJ1-1,TRBV7-9,ASSLGIPGGTEAF
TRBJ2-1,TRBV2,ASSVRGSYNEQF
TRBJ2-3,TRBV9,ASSSWGRGTDTQY
TRBJ1-1,TRBV5-8,ASSTRTENTEAF
TRBJ1-1,TRBV7-8,ASSLVGAHEAF
TRBJ2-3,TRBV4-1,ASSQGRGHLRTDTQY
TRBJ2-2,TRBV10-2,ASRGGTSWSVTGELF
TRBJ2-7,TRBV5-1,ASSPDRYPYEQY
TRBJ1-2,TRBV28,ASSFQGQMDGYT
TRBJ1-5,TRBV5-6,ASSLAQGAGQPQH
TRBJ1-3,TRBV28,ASSLHRVIGNTIY
TRBJ2-7,TRBV19,ASTSTGQNYEQY
TRBJ2-1,TRBV9,ASSVTSGDNNEQF
TRBJ1-5,TRBV30,AWSGTADNQPQH